This TCR beta chain was observed in a study of blood T cell repertoires in COVID-19 (dated by TCRdb to about 2020). Regarding the study in general: Collaborator samples came from the United States, Italy and Spain and covered acute and convalescent phases of COVID-19. Deeply sampled blood TCRbeta repertoires from subjects exposed to, actively infected with, or recovered from COVID-19 were included in the dataset. HLA class I and class II types, where available, came from metadata supplied by the sample provider rather than from assay-based typing. A freely available public database, intended as a resource for researchers studying the immune response to SARS-CoV-2, is where the repertoires were released. Samples came from the ongoing ImmuneRACE study (first 160 participants) plus 1,254 subjects from 6 global collaborators. Nearly every sample came with metadata listing a de-identified subject ID, COVID-19 status, age in years and sex. The prospective study material was composed of cDNA or gDNA derived from T cells, B-cell-depleted T cells, or PBMCs. Study-wide findings and limitations: The quantity of clinical and demographic metadata differed by source and by participant and was supplied without curation.

The collaborating institutions used their own protocols to collect whole blood in K2EDTA tubes. For TCRbeta analysis, collaborator samples were shipped as frozen whole blood, as isolated PBMCs, or as DNA extracted from either sample type. TCRbeta CDR3 regions were amplified from genomic DNA using the immunoSEQ Assay, a bias-controlled multiplex PCR. Turning to the authors' computational methods: Nucleated cell counts per sample were estimated from amplification of reference gene primers within the assay. Sequence reads were collapsed and filtered to measure the absolute abundance of every unique TCRbeta CDR3 rearrangement. Productive Simpson clonality was computed per sample as the square root of Simpson's diversity index over productive rearrangements. TCRdb limited this immuneACCESS table to in-frame rearrangements with V and J called. A share of clones is missing; checked studies link under half to unresolved V genes, and the rest is unexplained. D and trimming were read from the DNA, whereas the V and J calls and clone size are those reported in that table. This sample gives about 110,000 clones in total; 65% to 80% of them show up just once. The ten largest account for approximately 8% of the sample.

V is trimmed back by 5 bases and J by 0 bases, and the junction contains 6 bases that no gene match accounts for. As encoded in the germline V gene (reference sequence), CDR1 is MNHEY while CDR2 is SMNVEV. Taken from cysteine to phenylalanine, the CDR3 has 15 residues. Only CDR3 DNA remains: 45 bases, in frame from the first base. As for this clone: Its antigen is unknown. No per-base quality is available; no much larger clone lies one base away. The same CDR3 can be traced to other DNA sequences in this sample.

Sequencing was carried out using peripheral blood. This clonotype was sampled from a woman aged 60-75 years with acute or convalescent COVID-19. The rearranged chain carries TRBV27 and TRBJ1-1, with 7 junctional bases fitting TRBD1. The DNA reads TGTGCCAGCAGTCGACAGGGACAGATGAACACTGAAGCTTTCTTT. Its coded protein is CASSRQGQMNTEAFF.